Listed here is a single TCR beta chain. Its antigen is not identified. Patients counted as stable if ophthalmopathy did not develop within 18 months. These patients, aged 18 to 65, had recently diagnosed hyperthyroidism lasting under 2 months. Template material for amplifying TCR beta CDR3 regions consisted of RNA transcripts. Using the HTBI primer set, a first-round RT-PCR was run on the TCR CDR3. TCRdb re-called the multiplex PCR reads through MiXCR, storing one row per CDR3 protein. The data hold 200,000 to 250,000 distinct CDR3 sequences, with roughly 18% observed a single time. The CDR3 has 13 amino acids. Germline V gives CDR1 SGHTA, CDR2 FQGNSA. Between the trimmed V and J ends, which lost 1 base and 4 bases, there was a span of 5 bases. These data come from a study of T cells in Graves' hyperthyroidism and ophthalmopathy. Study-level points and caveats: Ophthalmopathy and stable hyperthyroidism were told apart by a 13 V-J model. Peripheral blood also featured most of the thyroid clonotypes expanded above 0.001.

The chain uses TRBV7-2 and TRBJ1-3; D gene ambiguous. This sequence was found in a man in his forties with Graves' hyperthyroidism. Material for sequencing was blood. As DNA, the CDR3 is TGTGCCAGCAGCTTAGAGTCGGGAAACACCATATATTTT. It specifies CASSLESGNTIYF.